This T cell receptor (beta chain) was captured by sequencing in a study of early T cells in non-severe SARS-CoV-2 infection. The V gene's germline CDR1 is MRHNA and CDR2 SNTAGT. The CDR3 totals 13 residues. V dropped 3 bases and J dropped 1 base, with 3 bases sitting between them. MiXCR was run by TCRdb on the 5' RACE reads, yielding one entry per CDR3 protein. This sample has about 64,000 distinct CDR3 sequences, with roughly 12% found just once. This clonotype is medium-sized (0.01 to 0.1%). This specimen was whole blood, taken at baseline. The sequence derives from an adult who was a healthcare worker with PCR-confirmed SARS-CoV-2 infection or an uninfected control (not recorded which). The rearrangement links TRBV6-4 to TRBJ2-2; D call uncertain. CDR3 nucleotides: TGTGCCAGCAGTGAGGGGAACACCGGGGAGCTGTTTTTT. Translation: CASSEGNTGELFF.